This TCR beta chain came from a study of spatial heterogeneity in lung cancer (dated by TCRdb to the late 2010s). Looking at the study overall: More beta-chain than alpha-chain transcripts were consistently detected, likely reflecting higher beta-chain transcript abundance. In the raw uncorrected reads, each unique combination of TCR and UMI appeared more than ten times on average. In non-small cell lung cancer, the study made a quantitative comparison of TCR alpha and beta repertoires among multiple tumor regions, matched nontumor lung and blood. Nonsynonymous mutation counts, determined by whole-exome sequencing of tumor tissue, were related to features of the TCR repertoire. Both alpha and beta chains were TCR-sequenced in around 230 tumor regions, fewer than 80 matched nontumor lung samples and some 50 PBMC samples obtained at surgery.

Library preparation employed 5' RACE. The sequencer listed for this sample is NextSeq 500. To allow correction of PCR and sequencing errors, the TCR library protocol tagged every TCR cDNA molecule with a unique molecular identifier. Per the source publication's procedure: Decombinator tools were used for TCR identification, UMI-based error correction and CDR3 extraction. TCRs above a frequency of 2 per 1,000, corresponding to the top 1% of the tumor frequency distribution, were defined as expanded. Renyi diversity was calculated using the R vegan package after each repertoire was subsampled 100 times to 5,000 TCRs. CDR3 similarity networks were built from amino acid triplet string-kernel similarity, connecting CDR3s with pairwise similarity above 0.82. TCRdb reran the public reads through fastp at Q25 and MiXCR, keeping productive beta chains. A single entry per CDR3 protein holds the most common genes and DNA from its merged rows. Here the V and J calls rest on TCRdb's processing, not on the authors' analysis. The sample data list some 28,000 distinct CDR3 sequences, and roughly 8.4% of these were observed just once. The ten largest clones add up to 36% of the sample.

General conclusions and limits of the study: Additional single-cell paired TCR alpha and beta sequencing was considered necessary to confirm, at a functional level, the hypothesis that regional TCRs recognize regional mutations. Ubiquitous expanded tumor TCRs were detected in blood more often at tumor resection than at routine follow-up.

Only a few counts were recorded for this clonotype. Its antigen specificity is not known. Nothing much larger sits one base from this clone, and base qualities are not available. What the time point label conveys for this sample: sample taken at primary tumor resection. Without any cell sorting, TCR sequencing was performed on whole RNA extracted either from tumor and nontumor lung tissue or from cryopreserved PBMC samples. Donors were under 95 patients with early-stage, untreated non-small cell lung cancer from the lung TRACERx cohort. Only patients for whom sufficient RNA was available from at least two tumor regions were selected for TCR sequencing. The TCR comes from a female donor with early-stage non-small cell lung cancer. The input for sequencing was PBMCs, taken at surgery.

The DNA reads as follows: TGTGCCAGCAGCCCCGGACTAGCGGTGGAGACCCAGTACTTC. Translation gives CASSPGLAVETQYF. The V gene is TRBV12-3 or TRBV12-4 and the J gene is TRBJ2-5; 10 nucleotides in the junction match TRBD2. The CDR3 sequence holds 14 residues, the cysteine and phenylalanine included. Only the CDR3 region is kept as DNA, spanning 42 bases read in frame from base 1. Trimmed from V: 6 bases; trimmed from J: 5 bases; junction bases lacking a gene match: 6.